The 26 T cell receptor beta chains below all came from one sample that was sequenced in a study of CXCR3-negative and CXCR3-positive naive CD8 T cells. Findings and caveats of the study: Naive CXCR3-positive cells had TRB CDR3s more hydrophobic than those of CXCR3-negative naive cells.

For these receptors, no antigen is known. Researchers prepared the TRB cDNA libraries using 5' RACE with UMI labels. TCRdb processed the 5' RACE reads again and assigns one entry to each CDR3 protein, with no DNA. Its clone listing holds roughly 100,000 distinct CDR3 sequences. The specimen was naive CXCR3+ CD8+ T cells from blood. Noted subset: CD45RO-CCR7+CD27+CD95- naive CD8+ T cells expressing CXCR3 (TNR3+). These receptors were collected from a human donor in good health. Some clones in this sample may be carry-over from other donors' samples.

V gene TRBV30 combines with J gene TRBJ1-1; TCRdb calls TRBD1, which cannot be checked without DNA. The CDR3 contains 15 residues. CDR1 and CDR2 from the germline V gene are GTSNPN and SVGIG (reference sequence). Here the CDR3 reads CAWEGQGSGGTEAFF.

This chain uses TRBV29-1 with TRBJ2-7; TCRdb returns TRBD1, unconfirmable since there is no DNA. The V gene's germline CDR1 is SQVTM and CDR2 ANQGSEA. This CDR3 region has 13 residues. The CDR3 loop is CSVQGGASYEQYF.

The chain is built from TRBV12-3 or TRBV12-4 and TRBJ1-5. The CDR3 covers 12 residues. The CDR3: CASSLAFQPQHF.

The chain uses TRBV10-3 and TRBJ2-3; TCRdb's assignment of TRBD2 cannot be checked, as there is no DNA. CDR1 and CDR2 (germline): ENHRY, SYGVKD. The CDR3 sequence is 19 residues long. The CDR3 reads CAIRSWLAGAEGRTDTQYF.

The genes are TRBV6-5 and TRBJ2-5; TCRdb indicates TRBD2, and absent DNA this call remains unverified. This CDR3 is built from 15 residues. The V gene's germline CDR1 is MNHEY and CDR2 SVGAGI. The CDR3 sequence is CASSGGEQREETQYF.

The chain has TRBV28 and TRBJ1-4; TCRdb lists TRBD1, though no DNA is available to test this call. There are 22 residues in the CDR3. Germline V CDR1 and CDR2: MDHEN, SYDVKM. CDR3 amino acids: CASSLTHPLQGSHTATNEKLFF.

The chain combines TRBV12-3 or TRBV12-4 with TRBJ2-3; TCRdb reports TRBD2, a call that lacks DNA to check it against. This CDR3 has 15 residues. The CDR3: CASSRTSGITDTQYF.

The chain recombines TRBV20-1 with TRBJ1-5. Germline CDR1 reads DFQATT; CDR2 reads SNEGSKA (reference sequence). The CDR3 length is 20 residues. CDR3 sequence reads: CSARDRVWRERADSNQPQHF.

This chain connects TRBV27 to TRBJ2-1; the D gene TCRdb calls, TRBD2, cannot be checked with no DNA. Germline V lookup: CDR1 MNHEY, CDR2 SMNVEV (reference sequence). The CDR3 has 13 amino acids. CDR3 region: CASSIRLAYEQFF.

This chain joins TRBV5-6 and TRBJ2-7; TCRdb's assignment of TRBD2 cannot be checked, as there is no DNA. CDR3 length: 13 amino acids. Germline CDR1 SGHDT, CDR2 YYEEEE. The CDR3: CASSLAGEDEQYF.

The rearrangement links TRBV4-1 to TRBJ2-7; lacking DNA, the TRBD1 call made by TCRdb goes unchecked. The CDR3 runs 15 residues. Germline CDR1 is MGHRA and CDR2 is YSYEKL. CDR3: CASSQEHRQIHEQYF.

The chain carries TRBV7-3 and TRBJ2-7. Germline lookup yields CDR1 SGHTA and CDR2 FQGTGA. This CDR3 has 15 residues. This CDR3 reads CASSLYAGSSYEQYF.

The chain employs TRBV19 and TRBJ1-1; TCRdb outputs TRBD1, but without DNA this stays unchecked. CDR1 is LNHDA and CDR2 is SQIVND in the germline V gene (reference sequence). There are 12 residues in the CDR3. The CDR3 is CASSTGLTEAFF.

The J gene is TRBJ2-1, the V gene TRBV12-3 or TRBV12-4; with no DNA, the TCRdb D assignment of TRBD1 cannot be verified. The CDR3 has 13 amino acids. The CDR3 loop is CASSYYPGNEQFF.

V and J are TRBV27 and TRBJ1-1; with no DNA, the TCRdb D assignment of TRBD1 cannot be verified. CDR3 size: 18 residues. Germline V gives CDR1 MNHEY, CDR2 SMNVEV (reference sequence). CDR3 in amino acids: CASSLFSGGASMNTEAFF.

The chain couples TRBV7-8 to TRBJ2-7; absent DNA, TCRdb's TRBD1 call cannot be checked. Germline CDR1 SGHVS, CDR2 FQNEAQ. The CDR3 length is 15 residues. The CDR3 loop is CASSRMTGLNYEQYF.

The CDR3 is CASSPMTERSPLYGYTF. The J gene is TRBJ1-2, the V gene TRBV7-9; TCRdb selects TRBD1, and the lack of DNA leaves this call unchecked. The germline V gene has CDR1 SEHNR and CDR2 FQNEAQ (reference sequence). The CDR3 has 17 residues. The complete variable domain, with remaining parts taken from reference TRBV7-9 and TRBJ1-2, reads DTGVSQNPRHKITKRGQNVTFRCDPISEHNRLYWYRQTLGQGPEFLTYFQNEAQLEKSRLLSDRFSAERPKGSFSTLEIQRTEQGDSAMYLCASSPMTERSPLYGYTFGSGTRLTVV.

This CDR3 reads CASSFNQDSLGISEQFF. V is TRBV7-9 and J is TRBJ2-1; TCRdb calls TRBD1, which cannot be checked without DNA. The CDR3 totals 17 residues. Germline V gene lookup returns CDR1 SEHNR and CDR2 FQNEAQ (reference sequence).

The chain carries TRBV12-3 or TRBV12-4 and TRBJ2-5; the TCRdb call, TRBD1, lacks DNA for checking. This CDR3 comprises 14 residues. This chain's CDR3 is CASSPPTGWETQYF.

V and J are TRBV14 and TRBJ2-7. CDR3 length: 12 amino acids. Germline CDR1 reads SGHDN; CDR2 reads FVKESK. The CDR3 sequence: CASSHSSYEQYF.

This chain joins TRBV29-1 and TRBJ2-1; TCRdb names TRBD2, which stays unverified in the absence of DNA. Germline V gene sequence: CDR1 SQVTM, CDR2 ANQGSEA. CDR3 length: 14 amino acids. The CDR3 reads CSVGGTSGSNEQFF.

The chain uses TRBV20-1 and TRBJ2-1; the D call of TRBD2 rests on TCRdb alone, since no DNA is present to check it. Per the germline V gene, CDR1 is DFQATT and CDR2 is SNEGSKA (reference sequence). This CDR3 is 16 amino acids long. CDR3 residues: CSARELAGGAYNEQFF.

The V call is TRBV6-2 or TRBV6-3, the J call TRBJ2-5. This CDR3 region has 14 residues. CDR1 is MNHEY, CDR2 SVGEGT, per germline. CDR3 protein: CASSTGLWYETQYF.

This chain joins TRBV6-1 and TRBJ2-7; with no DNA, the TCRdb D assignment of TRBD2 cannot be verified. Germline V gene data show CDR1 as MNHNS and CDR2 as SASEGT. The CDR3 is 14 residues long. CDR3 protein: CASRWDGSSYEQYF.

The genes are TRBV10-1 and TRBJ2-2; TCRdb designates TRBD1, a call that cannot be tested without DNA. The CDR3 is 14 residues long. Germline V CDR1 and CDR2: WNHNN, SYGVQD (reference sequence). The CDR3 region is CASRQGANTGELFF.

The V call is TRBV13, the J call TRBJ2-7; without DNA, the TCRdb call of TRBD2 cannot be checked. The germline V gene encodes CDR1 PRHDT and CDR2 FYEKMQ (reference sequence). CDR3 length: 16 amino acids. The CDR3: CASSAGTRGPSYEQYF.